The next 23 T cell receptor beta chains were all read from a single sample in a study of response to subunit inactivated influenza vaccine. MiXCR was run by TCRdb on the RT-PCR reads, yielding one entry per CDR3 protein. The data contain roughly 620,000 distinct CDR3 sequences, about 11% of them singletons. A further study also used this sample, focusing on T cells expressing NK-cell markers. As that study records: Template switching by 5'RACE with UMIs generated the TCR beta cDNA.

Sequences were derived from PBMCs from blood, sampled on the day of vaccination. These receptors all come from a man aged 50 or older who received an inactivated influenza vaccine.

The chain combines TRBV7-8 with TRBJ2-3; D may match TRBD1 or TRBD2 (5 bases each). The V gene's germline CDR1 is SGHVS and CDR2 FQNEAQ. The V and J ends lost 1 base and 3 bases respectively, with 20 bases between them. The CDR3 sequence is 18 residues long. The CDR3 spells CASSLGALGVDDTDTQYF. CDR3 nucleotide sequence: TGTGCCAGCAGCTTAGGGGCTCTGGGGGTGGATGATACAGATACGCAGTATTTT.

The chain employs TRBV25-1 and TRBJ2-5; D is perhaps TRBD1 or TRBD2 (5 bases each). The CDR3 covers 13 residues. Germline CDR1 and CDR2: MGHDK and SYGVNS. V lost 6 bases and J 7 bases, leaving 15 bases between the germline ends. The CDR3: CASSMGDRGTQYF. CDR3 bases: TGTGCCAGCAGCATGGGGGACCGAGGGACCCAGTACTTC. Full variable domain (rest looked up from reference TRBV25-1 and TRBJ2-5): EADIYQTPRYLVIGTGKKITLECSQTMGHDKMYWYQQDPGMELHLIHYSYGVNSTEKGDLSSESTVSRIRTEHFPLTLESARPSHTSQYLCASSMGDRGTQYFGPGTRLLVL.

CDR3 bases: TGTGCCAGCAGTGAAGAAGGGGACACCTACGAGCAGTACTTC. It codes for CASSEEGDTYEQYF. The chain couples TRBV2 to TRBJ2-7; TRBD1 is a possible D gene (6 bases). Germline V gene data show CDR1 as SNHLY and CDR2 as FYNNEI. Trimming removed 1 base from V and 2 bases from J, with 9 bases in between. CDR3 length equals 14 residues.

The rearrangement links TRBV5-1 to TRBJ1-2; 7 positions agree with TRBD1. V lost 3 bases to trimming and J lost 10 bases; unmatched junction nucleotides: 18. Germline assignment: CDR1 SGHRS and CDR2 YFSETQ. The CDR3 spans 16 residues. The CDR3 nucleotides read TGCGCCAGCAGCTCCCTCTTTCGAGGGGACAGTTGGGTCTACACCTTC. As protein: CASSSLFRGDSWVYTF.

A few counts support this clonotype. This sequence joins TRBV6-5 and TRBJ2-7; D gene unclear. V was clipped by 2 bases and J by 2 bases, with 13 bases between them. The V gene's germline CDR1 is MNHEY and CDR2 SVGAGI. CDR3 length: 15 residues. The CDR3 region is CASSYQVAAPYEQYF. For the CDR3, the DNA is TGTGCCAGCAGTTACCAGGTGGCAGCCCCCTACGAGCAGTACTTC.

This chain uses TRBV20-1 with TRBJ1-3, with D possibly matching TRBD1 (6 bases). V shed 2 bases and J shed 7 bases, with 9 bases lying between them. In germline, CDR1 is DFQATT, CDR2 SNEGSKA (reference sequence). The CDR3 is 12 amino acids. The CDR3 protein is CSARSGGNTIYF. The DNA for the CDR3 is TGCAGTGCTAGATCGGGGGGCAACACCATATATTTT.

The chain joins TRBV7-2 to TRBJ2-7; 11 nucleotides line up with TRBD2. Germline values: CDR1 SGHTA, CDR2 FQGNSA. V trimming: 0 bases; J trimming: 6 bases; junction bases outside the gene matches: 4. The CDR3 loop spans 15 amino acids. The CDR3 bases are TGTGCCAGCAGCTTAGCCGGGCTAGCGGGAGGCGAGCAGTACTTC. Translating gives CASSLAGLAGGEQYF.

At least ten counts were recorded for this clonotype. CDR3 amino acids: CASSQDWTGRNTIYF. CDR3 in DNA: TGCGCCAGCAGCCAGGACTGGACAGGGAGAAACACCATATATTTT. This rearrangement joins TRBV4-3 to TRBJ1-3; 8 nucleotides match TRBD1. The germline V gene has CDR1 LGHNA and CDR2 YSLEER. The CDR3 totals 15 residues. V lost 3 bases and J lost 5; bases outside the gene matches: 6.

In its sample, this clonotype was seen a few times. The chain recombines TRBV4-1 with TRBJ2-7; a weak D match, TRBD2 (5 bases). CDR1 and CDR2 from the germline V gene are MGHRA and YSYEKL. V was trimmed by 0 bases and J by 4 bases, leaving 7 bases between them. The CDR3 consists of 13 residues. The CDR3 bases are TGCGCCAGCAGCCAAGATTGGAGGTACGAGCAGTACTTC. Protein: CASSQDWRYEQYF.

This clonotype was seen only a few times. V is TRBV20-1 and J is TRBJ1-1, with D possibly being TRBD1 (6 bases). The germline CDR1 and CDR2 sequences are DFQATT and SNEGSKA (reference sequence). Deletions cut 5 bases from V and 3 bases from J, with 13 bases between. This CDR3 region has 13 residues. Written as DNA, the CDR3 is TGCAGTGCTGAGAGGGGGAGGGACACTGAAGCTTTCTTT. Protein: CSAERGRDTEAFF.

This sequence joins TRBV7-2 and TRBJ2-3; TRBD2 aligns across 10 bases. Germline V CDR1 and CDR2: SGHTA, FQGNSA. Losses at the gene ends were 4 bases for V and 4 bases for J; bases not matched to a gene: 5. The CDR3 spans 15 residues. Here the CDR3 reads CASSSRTSGADTQYF. The CDR3 bases are TGTGCCAGCAGCTCCAGGACTAGCGGCGCAGATACGCAGTATTTT.

This clonotype was observed a single time. A much bigger clone sits one base away, suggesting this may be a read error. The chain couples TRBV13 to TRBJ2-7; 11 bases align to TRBD2. The CDR3 has 14 residues. V lost 6 bases and J lost 3; bases outside the gene matches: 4. Per germline, CDR1 PRHDT and CDR2 FYEKMQ (reference sequence). The CDR3 spells CASRRLAGYYEQYF. The CDR3 DNA sequence: TGTGCCAGCAGGCGACTAGCGGGGTACTACGAGCAGTACTTC.

This clonotype was counted between two and nine times. V and J are TRBV18 and TRBJ1-1; D is undetermined. Trimming took off 1 base at V and 2 bases at J, with 17 bases between the two ends. The CDR3 totals 17 residues. Germline lookup yields CDR1 KGHSH and CDR2 LQKENI. The CDR3 loop is CASSPRTDGRGNTEAFF. Here the CDR3 DNA reads TGTGCCAGCTCACCACGAACGGACGGTCGTGGTAACACTGAAGCTTTCTTT.

This clonotype was seen a handful of times. CDR3 loop: CSAPGSSYEQYF. The CDR3 coding sequence is TGCAGTGCACCAGGGTCCTCCTACGAGCAGTACTTC. The rearrangement uses TRBV20-1 and TRBJ2-7; D is perhaps TRBD1 (5 bases). The CDR3 extends over 12 amino acids. V was shortened by 6 bases and J by 0 bases, with 9 bases between the two germline ends. Germline V CDR1 and CDR2: DFQATT, SNEGSKA (reference sequence).

This clonotype was seen a few times. V gene TRBV7-2 combines with J gene TRBJ2-2; D possibly corresponds to TRBD1 (5 bases). The V and J ends lost 1 base and 6 bases respectively, with 12 bases between them. This CDR3 has 15 residues. In germline, CDR1 is SGHTA, CDR2 FQGNSA. CDR3 in DNA: TGTGCCAGCAGCTTAGATTGGGGCCCGCCCGGGGAGCTGTTTTTT. Its protein is CASSLDWGPPGELFF.

This clonotype was found a few times. The chain uses TRBV10-3 and TRBJ2-1; 9 nucleotides align to TRBD1. The trim removed 6 bases at V and 6 bases at J, leaving 9 bases unmatched. Per germline, CDR1 ENHRY and CDR2 SYGVKD. The CDR3 covers 15 residues. CDR3 protein: CAIRSPGQGRNEQFF. The CDR3 DNA sequence: TGTGCCATCAGGTCCCCGGGACAGGGTCGCAATGAGCAGTTCTTC.

This clonotype turned up a few times. The chain carries TRBV7-9 and TRBJ2-5; possibly TRBD2 for D (5 bases). V gave up 2 bases and J gave up 1 base, with 5 bases separating them. CDR3 length: 13 amino acids. Germline V gene data show CDR1 as SEHNR and CDR2 as FQNEAQ (reference sequence). CDR3 amino acids: CASSLLAQETQYF. DNA of the CDR3: TGTGCCAGCAGCTTACTAGCCCAAGAGACCCAGTACTTC.

The table lists this clonotype with a few counts. The V and J genes are TRBV5-1 and TRBJ2-7; 10 nucleotides match TRBD1. Germline assignment: CDR1 SGHRS and CDR2 YFSETQ. The CDR3 has 15 residues. The V and J ends lost 3 bases and 6 bases, in that order; junction bases with no gene match: 9. CDR3 DNA sequence: TGCGCCAGCAGCTATTCCGGGACAGGGGAGGGCGAGCAGTACTTC. Its translation: CASSYSGTGEGEQYF.

This clonotype was counted a few times. J is TRBJ2-7 and V is TRBV12-3 or TRBV12-4; no clear D gene. This CDR3 is 13 amino acids long. Trimming left V 6 bases short and J 0 bases short, with 9 bases between. The CDR3 reads CASSQLSSYEQYF. CDR3 in DNA: TGTGCCAGCAGCCAACTCAGCTCCTACGAGCAGTACTTC.

This clonotype has only a few counts. This chain connects TRBV6-6 to TRBJ1-5, with D uncertain. Germline CDR1 is MNHNY and CDR2 is SVGAGI (reference sequence). The CDR3 loop spans 12 amino acids. V lost 2 bases, J lost 9 bases, and 8 bases lay in between. The CDR3 bases are TGTGCCAGCAGTTACCCACGAGGGCCCCAGCATTTT. The encoded protein is CASSYPRGPQHF.

A few counts support this clonotype. This chain connects TRBV20-1 to TRBJ2-1; TRBD2 matches 9 bases. CDR3 length: 14 amino acids. The germline CDR1 and CDR2 sequences are DFQATT and SNEGSKA (reference sequence). After removal of 0 bases from V and 9 bases from J, the junction contained 6 bases not matched to a gene. CDR3 in amino acids: CSARDQRGVSEQFF. Here the CDR3 DNA reads TGCAGTGCTAGAGATCAGCGGGGGGTCTCTGAGCAGTTCTTC.

The V and J genes are TRBV12-5 and TRBJ2-1, with 8 bases that match TRBD1. The CDR3 has 11 residues. V lost 9 bases to trimming and J lost 8 bases; unmatched junction nucleotides: 3. Germline-derived CDR1 and CDR2 are LGHNT and FRNRAP. The DNA for the CDR3 is TGTGCTAGCACGACAGGGGATGAGCAGTTCTTC. This translates into CASTTGDEQFF.

This clonotype was picked up many times. This chain uses TRBV5-1 with TRBJ2-7, with TRBD2 identical over 7 bases. This CDR3 is 13 amino acids long. Germline CDR1 is SGHRS and CDR2 is YFSETQ. With 4 bases clipped from V and 10 bases from J, the junction kept 11 bases outside the gene matches. The CDR3: CASSQDGGTFQYF. CDR3 in DNA: TGCGCCAGCAGCCAAGACGGGGGGACTTTTCAGTACTTC. The entire variable domain, with the rest obtained from reference TRBV5-1 and TRBJ2-7, is as follows: KAGVTQTPRYLIKTRGQQVTLSCSPISGHRSVSWYQQTPGQGLQFLFEYFSETQRNKGNFPGRFSGRQFSNSRSEMNVSTLELGDSALYLCASSQDGGTFQYFGPGTRLTVT.